One sample yielded the 30 T cell receptor beta chains listed below, sequenced in a study of blood T cell repertoires in COVID-19. Using immunoSEQ multiplex PCR, the repertoire was profiled, and TCRdb retains in-frame clones only, with some absent. The data hold 120,000 or so clones, with approximately 85% observed a single time. Sequenced: peripheral blood. These receptors came from a human donor in a cohort sampled during active COVID-19.

The DNA of the CDR3 is TGTGCCAGCAGCCCCCTCGGGGGAACTAATGAAAAACTGTTTTTT. Amino acid sequence: CASSPLGGTNEKLFF. The genes are TRBV7-2 and TRBJ1-4; maybe TRBD1 (5 bases). V lost 5 bases, J lost 1 base, and 11 bases lay in between. The CDR3 has 15 residues. Germline CDR1 is SGHTA and CDR2 is FQGNSA.

This rearrangement joins TRBV27 to TRBJ2-3; the D gene is possibly TRBD2 (5 bases). V lost 5 bases and J 0 bases, leaving 12 bases between the germline ends. The CDR3 is 15 amino acids. CDR1 is MNHEY and CDR2 is SMNVEV in the germline V gene (reference sequence). CDR3 sequence: CASSKGGPSTDTQYF. Here the CDR3 DNA reads TGTGCCAGCAGTAAGGGCGGGCCCAGCACAGATACGCAGTATTTT.

J is TRBJ1-1 and V is TRBV6-5; D call uncertain. Germline CDR1 MNHEY, CDR2 SVGAGI. CDR3 length: 15 residues. Trimming shortened V by 0 bases and J by 0 bases, and 8 bases separated the two germline ends. The CDR3 coding sequence is TGTGCCAGCAGTTACTCCCAGGCTATGAACACTGAAGCTTTCTTT. It codes for CASSYSQAMNTEAFF.

This chain connects TRBV6-1 to TRBJ1-2, with D possibly TRBD1 on 5 matching bases. Trimming removed 0 bases at V and 0 bases at J, with 14 bases between. Looked up from germline, CDR1 is MNHNS and CDR2 is SASEGT. The CDR3 totals 17 residues. CDR3 sequence reads: CASSEANVGGTNYGYTF. The CDR3, as DNA: TGTGCCAGCAGTGAAGCTAATGTCGGGGGGACTAACTATGGCTACACCTTC.

This clone has only a few counts. The junction departs from the called germline gene at one end, perhaps through a read error. The chain couples TRBV11-2 to TRBJ2-1, with 9 bases lining up with TRBD2. CDR3 length equals 14 residues. CDR1 SGHAT and CDR2 FQNNGV come from the germline V gene. The DNA of the CDR3 is TGTGCCAGCAGCTTAGGGGCTAGCGGGGTCGAAGGAATCTTC. Translated: CASSLGASGVEGIF.

This clone turned up a few times. The chain uses TRBV7-9 and TRBJ1-2; D is perhaps TRBD1 (5 bases). This CDR3 is 13 amino acids long. With 3 bases removed from V and 2 bases from J, the gap between germline ends came to 7 bases. Germline V lookup: CDR1 SEHNR, CDR2 FQNEAQ (reference sequence). The CDR3 DNA sequence: TGTGCCAGCAGCTTGGGACTGAACTATGGCTACACCTTC. This encodes CASSLGLNYGYTF.

The V gene is TRBV12-3 or TRBV12-4, the J gene TRBJ1-1, with D hard to call. Trimming stripped 8 bases from V and 1 base from J, with 11 bases between. The CDR3 runs to 13 residues. The CDR3 coding sequence is TGTGCCAGCTCCCTCCCCAGGAACACTGAAGCTTTCTTT. Translation gives CASSLPRNTEAFF.

In the case of this clone: The same CDR3 can be traced to other DNA sequences in this sample. The chain joins TRBV3-1 (or the pseudogene TRBV3-2) to TRBJ2-7; 8 nucleotides align to TRBD1. The ends lost 4 bases at V and 3 bases at J; junction bases unmatched: 2. The CDR3 consists of 13 residues. Germline V gene lookup returns CDR1 LGHDT and CDR2 YNNKEL (reference sequence). Here the CDR3 reads CASSPTGGYEQYF. In DNA form, the CDR3 reads TGTGCCAGCAGCCCTACAGGGGGCTACGAGCAGTACTTC.

This chain connects TRBV20-1 to TRBJ1-1; possible D gene TRBD1, 5 bases. The V gene's germline CDR1 is DFQATT and CDR2 SNEGSKA (reference sequence). This CDR3 region has 10 residues. V was cut by 3 bases and J by 10 bases, with 9 bases left in between. As DNA, the CDR3 is TGCAGTGCTAGCAGGGAGGGAGCTTTCTTT. Its protein is CSASREGAFF.

The chain combines TRBV5-5 with TRBJ2-3, with 12 bases matching TRBD2. The germline CDR1 and CDR2 sequences are SGHKS and YYEKEE (reference sequence). The CDR3 length is 16 residues. The junction had 5 bases not matched to a gene; V was cut back by 4 bases and J by 2 bases. The CDR3 sequence is CASSPGLAGNTDTQYF. The CDR3 bases are TGTGCCAGCAGCCCCGGACTAGCGGGGAACACAGATACGCAGTATTTT.

This sequence joins TRBV20-1 and TRBJ1-5; D perhaps matches TRBD1 (6 bases). The V gene lost 3 bases and the J gene lost 3 bases, with 9 bases spanning the gap. This CDR3 is 13 amino acids long. Germline lookup yields CDR1 DFQATT and CDR2 SNEGSKA (reference sequence). For the CDR3, the DNA is TGCAGTGCTAGTGGGGGCTTCAATCAGCCCCAGCATTTT. Its translation: CSASGGFNQPQHF.

This clone was recorded only once. V and J are TRBV28 and TRBJ1-5; the match to TRBD1 covers 8 bases. Trimming cost V 5 bases and J 7 bases; bases outside gene matches: 13. The CDR3 runs to 16 residues. Germline-derived CDR1 and CDR2 are MDHEN and SYDVKM. CDR3 nucleotide sequence: TGTGCCAGCAGTCCTACAGGGGGGGCCAGTAGACAGCCCCAGCATTTT. The encoded protein is CASSPTGGASRQPQHF.

The CDR3 DNA reads as TGTGCCACCAGCCACGGGGTGAACACTGAAGCTTTCTTT. Its protein is CATSHGVNTEAFF. The rearrangement joins TRBV24-1 to TRBJ1-1; no firm D call. In germline, CDR1 is KGHDR, CDR2 SFDVKD. Trimming took 7 bases from V and 0 from J, leaving 8 bases between them. The CDR3 extends over 13 amino acids.

This chain uses TRBV3-1 (or the pseudogene TRBV3-2) with TRBJ1-1; D gene uncertain. The CDR3 is made up of 14 amino acids. Between the trimmed V and J ends, which lost 4 bases and 0 bases, there was a span of 9 bases. Per germline, CDR1 LGHDT and CDR2 YNNKEL (reference sequence). The CDR3 reads CASSLQMMNTEAFF. As DNA, the CDR3 is TGTGCCAGCAGCCTACAGATGATGAACACTGAAGCTTTCTTT.

The V gene is TRBV10-3, the J gene TRBJ2-7; possibly TRBD1 for D (5 bases). With 3 bases removed from V and 3 bases from J, the gap between germline ends came to 9 bases. The CDR3 has 13 residues. Germline V CDR1 and CDR2: ENHRY, SYGVKD. The CDR3 loop is CAISDNRRYEQYF. DNA for the CDR3: TGTGCCATCAGTGATAACAGGCGCTACGAGCAGTACTTC.

This clone appeared many times. The chain links TRBV2 to TRBJ2-7; no clear D. CDR3 length equals 13 residues. Trimming removed 7 bases at V and 3 bases at J, with 13 bases between. In germline, CDR1 is SNHLY, CDR2 FYNNEI. Here the CDR3 DNA reads TGTGCCAGCAAGGCCCCGGGTTACTACGAGCAGTACTTC. It specifies CASKAPGYYEQYF.

The CDR3 here is CASSSGQDIRETQYF. The CDR3 DNA sequence: TGTGCCAGCAGCAGCGGACAGGACATCCGGGAGACCCAGTACTTC. The chain carries TRBV5-4 and TRBJ2-5; 7 nucleotides agree with TRBD1. The germline CDR1 and CDR2 sequences are SGHNT and YYREEE (reference sequence). The CDR3 has 15 residues. Losses at the gene ends were 4 bases for V and 5 bases for J; bases not matched to a gene: 11.

The genes are TRBV10-3 and TRBJ2-2, with 13 bases aligning to TRBD2. The junction had 0 bases not matched to a gene; V was cut back by 2 bases and J by 6 bases. This CDR3 region has 15 residues. From germline, CDR1 is ENHRY and CDR2 SYGVKD. The CDR3: CAISETSGGAGELFF. The CDR3 DNA follows: TGTGCCATCAGTGAGACTAGCGGGGGGGCCGGGGAGCTGTTTTTT.

The CDR3, as DNA: TGCGCCAGCAGCCAATCGACAGGGGGGGCCAAAAACATTCAGTACTTC. It specifies CASSQSTGGAKNIQYF. The chain uses TRBV4-3 and TRBJ2-4, with 9 positions matching TRBD1. Germline CDR1 is LGHNA and CDR2 is YSLEER. This CDR3 region has 16 residues. The V segment lost 2 bases and the J segment 1 base; nucleotides outside the gene matches: 3.

V is TRBV2 and J is TRBJ2-7; possibly TRBD2 for D (5 bases). Germline lookup yields CDR1 SNHLY and CDR2 FYNNEI. V lost 7 bases, J lost 5 bases, and 12 bases lay in between. This CDR3 has 12 amino acids. In DNA, the CDR3 is TGTGCCAGCACCACAGACTACCACGAGCAGTACTTC. Encoded protein: CASTTDYHEQYF. Complete variable domain (other parts from reference TRBV2 and TRBJ2-7): EPEVTQTPSHQVTQMGQEVILRCVPISNHLYFYWYRQILGQKVEFLVSFYNNEISEKSEIFDDQFSVERPDGSNFTLKIRSTKLEDSAMYFCASTTDYHEQYFGPGTRLTVT.

The chain recombines TRBV21-1 with TRBJ2-2; the table's D gene call, TRBD1, was not cross checked with the DNA. TRBV21-1 corresponds to a pseudogene. There are 15 residues in the CDR3. The CDR3 reads CASSKQGVNTGELFF. CDR3 sequence (DNA): TGTGCCAGCAGCAAACAGGGGGTGAACACCGGGGAGCTGTTTTTT.

The chain is built from TRBV2 and TRBJ2-2; 12 nucleotides line up with TRBD2. V lost 7 bases to trimming and J lost 2 bases; unmatched junction nucleotides: 5. The CDR3 length is 16 residues. Per germline, CDR1 SNHLY and CDR2 FYNNEI. The CDR3 DNA sequence: TGTGCCAGCACCCGACTAGCGGGGGAAAACACCGGGGAGCTGTTTTTT. It codes for CASTRLAGENTGELFF.

The rearrangement links TRBV24-1 to TRBJ2-1, with TRBD1 as a possible D gene (5 bases). Trimming cost V 4 bases and J 8 bases, with 14 bases left between them. Germline-derived CDR1 and CDR2 are KGHDR and SFDVKD. This CDR3 region has 14 residues. CDR3 in DNA: TGTGCCACCAGTGACTCCTGGGGCCGGGATGAGCAGTTCTTC. Translation gives CATSDSWGRDEQFF.

The chain joins TRBV27 to TRBJ2-7; 10 bases are a match to TRBD1. CDR3 length equals 13 residues. V gave up 6 bases and J gave up 3 bases; unmatched junction bases: 2. Germline V gene data show CDR1 as MNHEY and CDR2 as SMNVEV (reference sequence). The CDR3 DNA follows: TGTGCCAGCAGCAGGGACAGGGGCTACGAGCAGTACTTC. Translated, it gives CASSRDRGYEQYF.

The V call is TRBV18, the J call TRBJ2-6; weak D call: TRBD2 (5 bases). The CDR3 spans 16 residues. Germline CDR1 and CDR2: KGHSH and LQKENI. V lost 3 bases and J 2 bases, leaving 11 bases between the germline ends. The CDR3 nucleotides read TGTGCCAGCTCACCTTCTTACGGGACTGGGGCCAACGTCCTGACTTTC. It translates to CASSPSYGTGANVLTF. The full variable domain, its missing parts supplied by reference TRBV18 and TRBJ2-6, is NAGVMQNPRHLVRRRGQEARLRCSPMKGHSHVYWYRQLPEEGLKFMVYLQKENIIDESGMPKERFSAEFPKEGPSILRIQQVVRGDSAAYFCASSPSYGTGANVLTFGAGSRLTVL.

The chain has TRBV24-1 and TRBJ2-5; TRBD1 aligns across 8 bases. The V and J ends lost 5 bases and 4 bases, in that order; junction bases with no gene match: 2. Germline CDR1 is KGHDR and CDR2 is SFDVKD. CDR3 length: 13 residues. Here the CDR3 DNA reads TGTGCCACCAGTGCCAGGGGGCTAGAGACCCAGTACTTC. It translates to CATSARGLETQYF.

This chain links TRBV19 with TRBJ2-3; D gene ambiguous. Germline loops: CDR1 LNHDA, CDR2 SQIVND (reference sequence). Trimming stripped 1 base from V and 4 bases from J, with 12 bases between. The CDR3 spans 15 residues. The CDR3 coding sequence is TGTGCCAGTAGTATAGGCAGCGTGCCCCCAGATACGCAGTATTTT. Translation gives CASSIGSVPPDTQYF.

The chain has TRBV6-1 and TRBJ2-7, with TRBD1 identical over 7 bases. J gave up 5 bases and V 3 bases, and 7 bases lay outside the gene matches. In germline, CDR1 is MNHNS, CDR2 SASEGT. The CDR3 has 14 residues. The CDR3 reads CASSDPRTGNEQYF. The CDR3 nucleotides are TGTGCCAGCAGTGACCCCCGGACAGGAAACGAGCAGTACTTC.

The chain carries TRBV19 and TRBJ1-5, with D possibly matching TRBD1 (5 bases). V was pared by 3 bases and J by 6 bases, with 15 bases between. The germline CDR1 and CDR2 sequences are LNHDA and SQIVND (reference sequence). CDR3 length: 15 residues. The CDR3 loop is CASSMGGGFSQPQHF. CDR3 DNA sequence: TGTGCCAGTAGTATGGGCGGGGGTTTCAGTCAGCCCCAGCATTTT.

This chain joins TRBV7-8 and TRBJ2-1; TRBD2 matches 7 bases. Trimming at V came to 1 base and at J to 4 bases, leaving 10 bases not matched to a gene. Germline V gene data show CDR1 as SGHVS and CDR2 as FQNEAQ. This CDR3 spans 17 amino acids. CDR3 nucleotide sequence: TGTGCCAGCAGCTTAGAATTAGGGACTACCTATTACAATGAGCAGTTCTTC. Translated: CASSLELGTTYYNEQFF.